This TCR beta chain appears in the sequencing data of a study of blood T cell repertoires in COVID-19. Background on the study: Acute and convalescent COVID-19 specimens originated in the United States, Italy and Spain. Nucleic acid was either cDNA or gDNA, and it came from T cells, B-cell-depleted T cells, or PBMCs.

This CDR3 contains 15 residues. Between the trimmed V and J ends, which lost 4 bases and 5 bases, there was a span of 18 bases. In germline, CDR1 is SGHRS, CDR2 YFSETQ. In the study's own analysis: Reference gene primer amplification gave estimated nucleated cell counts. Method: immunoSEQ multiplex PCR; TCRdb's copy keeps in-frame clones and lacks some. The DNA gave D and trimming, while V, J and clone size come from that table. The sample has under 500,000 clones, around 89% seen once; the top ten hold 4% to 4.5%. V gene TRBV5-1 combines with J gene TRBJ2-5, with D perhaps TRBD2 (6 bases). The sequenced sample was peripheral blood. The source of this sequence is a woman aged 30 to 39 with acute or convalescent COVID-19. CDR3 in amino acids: CASSQHGTGKETQYF. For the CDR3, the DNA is TGCGCCAGCAGCCAACACGGGACTGGTAAGGAGACCCAGTACTTC. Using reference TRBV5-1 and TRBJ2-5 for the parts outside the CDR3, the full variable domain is KAGVTQTPRYLIKTRGQQVTLSCSPISGHRSVSWYQQTPGQGLQFLFEYFSETQRNKGNFPGRFSGRQFSNSRSEMNVSTLELGDSALYLCASSQHGTGKETQYFGPGTRLLVL.